There are a few counts of the clone carrying this T cell receptor (beta chain). The antigen remains undetermined. Carrying unique molecular identifiers, the cDNA also gained a universal primer site through template switching. Each CDR3 protein gets one entry after TCRdb re-called the 5' RACE reads with MiXCR. Among around 670,000 distinct CDR3 sequences, around 6% were seen once, and the ten largest hold about 1.8%. The data originate from a study of identical twins. Germline V gene lookup returns CDR1 SGHNT and CDR2 YYREEE (reference sequence). The V end was cut by 3 bases, the J end by 1 base, with 13 bases between. The CDR3 extends over 15 amino acids. Study-level results: Models predicted too little out-of-frame TCR alpha sharing in monozygotic twins.

The TCR sequence derives from a young man in good health. The chain is built from TRBV5-4 and TRBJ2-5; a weak D match, TRBD2 (6 bases). The sequenced sample consisted of naive T cells sorted from blood. CDR3 amino acids: CASSWGVAGQETQYF. Written as DNA, the CDR3 is TGTGCCAGCAGCTGGGGGGTCGCCGGCCAAGAGACCCAGTACTTC.